Listed below are T cell receptor beta chains from one sample, sequenced in a study of T cell changes during pregnancy in multiple sclerosis. Measured with immunoSEQ multiplex PCR; TCRdb has only the in-frame clones, and not every one. The repertoire consists of about 75,000 clones, with approximately 88% occurring once and the leading ten covering approximately 0.97%. Specimen: peripheral blood, collected in the first trimester of pregnancy. The receptors originated from a female donor in good health, enrolled as a control in a pregnancy study. The CDR3 runs from the conserved cysteine through the conserved F or W. D genes are given only for firm matches. Clone size appears in some rows only: once, few, many, or a class for an expanded clone.

J gene	CDR3 length	V gene	D gene	clone size	CDR3 DNA	CDR3 protein
TRBJ2-7	18	TRBV9	TRBD2	-	TGTGCCAGCAGCGTAGGAGGGGGGACTAGCGGGGGTACCTACGAGCAGTACTTC	CASSVGGGTSGGTYEQYF
TRBJ2-3	16	TRBV5-1	TRBD1	once	TGCGCCAGCAGCTTGGCACAGGGGTACAGCACAGATACGCAGTATTTT	CASSLAQGYSTDTQYF
TRBJ2-7	12	TRBV4-1	-	-	TGCGCCAGCAGCCAAGGGGGCCTGGGGCAGTACTTC	CASSQGGLGQYF
TRBJ1-2	17	TRBV6-1	-	-	TGTGCCAGCAGTGAAGAGGCACAGCACTCCAGTAACTATGGCTACACCTTC	CASSEEAQHSSNYGYTF
TRBJ2-6	15	TRBV7-2	-	-	TGTGCCAGCAGCTCCCAGAGGTCTGGGGCCAACGTCCTGACTTTC	CASSSQRSGANVLTF
TRBJ2-1	13	TRBV11-3	-	-	TGTGCCAGCAGCTTAGTACAGGGAGATGAGCAGTTCTTC	CASSLVQGDEQFF
TRBJ1-3	16	TRBV19	TRBD1	-	TGTGCCAGTACCACAACCGGGACAGGGGTAAAAAACACCATATATTTT	CASTTTGTGVKNTIYF
TRBJ2-3	16	TRBV5-8	TRBD1	-	TGTGCCAGCAGCGACCTGGGACAGGACCTGGCTGATACGCAGTATTTT	CASSDLGQDLADTQYF
TRBJ2-6	16	TRBV28	-	-	TGTGCCAGCAGTTTAGAAGGGGCGGCAGGGGCCAACGTCCTGACTTTC	CASSLEGAAGANVLTF
TRBJ2-2	17	TRBV10-1	TRBD1	-	TGCGCCAGCAGTGAGACCTTTACAGGGGGGTCCACCGGGGAGCTGTTTTTT	CASSETFTGGSTGELFF
TRBJ1-2	15	TRBV5-1	-	-	TGCGCCAGCAGCTTGGGGGGGCGGACAGACTATGGCTACACCTTC	CASSLGGRTDYGYTF
TRBJ2-2	13	TRBV11-3	-	-	TGTGCCAGCAGCTCCAACAGGGCCGGGGAGCTGTTTTTT	CASSSNRAGELFF
TRBJ1-1	13	TRBV19	-	few	TGTGCCAGTAGACAACAGGGTTGGTCTGAAGCTTTCTTT	CASRQQGWSEAFF
TRBJ1-3	14	TRBV6-5	-	few	TGTGCCAGCAGCCCCACCTACTCTGGAAACACCATATATTTT	CASSPTYSGNTIYF
TRBJ1-2	13	TRBV7-2	TRBD1	-	TGTGCCAGCAGACCAGGGGGGACCTATGGCTACACCTTC	CASRPGGTYGYTF
TRBJ2-1	13	TRBV6-4	-	once	TGTGCCAGCAGTGACACCAGACGGGATGAGCAGTTCTTC	CASSDTRRDEQFF
TRBJ1-1	15	TRBV6-6	-	-	TGTGCCAGCAGTCCCCGCGACATGTCGAACACTGAAGCTTTCTTT	CASSPRDMSNTEAFF
TRBJ1-2	14	TRBV4-2	-	-	TGTGCCAGCAGCCAAGATGGGGCAGCATATGGCTACACCTTC	CASSQDGAAYGYTF
TRBJ2-5	14	TRBV5-1	TRBD2	-	TGCGCCAGCAGCCGGGGGGTGGACGTGGAGACCCAGTACTTC	CASSRGVDVETQYF
TRBJ2-7	11	TRBV20-1	-	many	TGCAGTGCTAGTACCTACTACGAGCAGTACTTC	CSASTYYEQYF
TRBJ2-5	14	TRBV18	TRBD2	-	TGTGCCAGCTCACCAAGGGCTAGCGGAGAGACCCAGTACTTC	CASSPRASGETQYF
TRBJ2-3	15	TRBV7-9	TRBD2	-	TGTGCCAGCAGTCCGACTAGCGGGAGTTCAGATACGCAGTATTTT	CASSPTSGSSDTQYF
TRBJ2-3	15	TRBV7-6	TRBD2	-	TGTGCCAGCAGCTTAGCAGCGGGGAGCACAGATACGCAGTATTTT	CASSLAAGSTDTQYF
TRBJ2-7	15	TRBV5-6	-	-	TGTGCCAGCAGCTTGGAAGCATTACCCCCCTACGAGCAGTACTTC	CASSLEALPPYEQYF
TRBJ2-3	14	TRBV19	TRBD2	-	TGTGCCAGTAGCGCTCGGGGGGGGGTAGATACGCAGTATTTT	CASSARGGVDTQYF
TRBJ2-7	12	TRBV28	TRBD1	-	TGTGCCAGCGGACAGGGGGCGTACGAGCAGTACTTC	CASGQGAYEQYF
TRBJ2-1	13	TRBV15	TRBD2	-	TGTGCCACCAGCAGAGGGAGCGGGGGGGTTTTAATCTTC	CATSRGSGGVLIF
TRBJ1-3	16	TRBV19	TRBD1	-	TGTGCCAGTAGTATTCGGGACAGCATCTCTGGAAACACCATATATTTT	CASSIRDSISGNTIYF
TRBJ2-7	17	TRBV11-2	TRBD2	-	TGTGCCAGCAGCTTATACCCCCTTAGCGGGAGTTTGTACGAGCAGTACTTC	CASSLYPLSGSLYEQYF
TRBJ1-5	14	TRBV21-1	-	once	TGTGCCAGCACGGGACAGGGCGGCGGTCAGCCCCAGCATTTT	CASTGQGGGQPQHF
TRBJ1-2	11	TRBV6-5	TRBD1	-	TGTGCCAGCAGTCAGGGACAGACATCCACCTTC	CASSQGQTSTF
TRBJ1-2	15	TRBV7-9	-	-	TGTGCCAGCAGCTTGACGGGAGGGGGTGGCTATGGCTACACCTTC	CASSLTGGGGYGYTF
TRBJ1-1	14	TRBV9	-	-	TGTGCCAGCAGCGTAGTTGGGGCCGGGACTGAAGCTTTCTTT	CASSVVGAGTEAFF
TRBJ2-1	14	TRBV5-8	-	-	TGTGCCAGCAGAGGACAGCACAGCGTGAATGAGCAGTTCTTC	CASRGQHSVNEQFF
TRBJ2-3	16	TRBV11-2	-	-	TGTGCCAGCAGCGCCGGAGGTGGCGTGGGCACAGATACGCAGTATTTT	CASSAGGGVGTDTQYF
TRBJ2-3	16	TRBV5-1	-	once	TGCGCCAGCAGCCTATCCTCGGGGGGAGGGGGAGATACGCAGTATTTT	CASSLSSGGGGDTQYF
TRBJ1-1	11	TRBV6-1	-	-	TGTGCCAGCAGTTGGGGCCTTGAAGCTTTCTTT	CASSWGLEAFF
TRBJ1-1	14	TRBV4-2	TRBD1	-	TGTGCCAGCAGCCAAGGACAGGGGGACACTGAAGCTTTCTTT	CASSQGQGDTEAFF
TRBJ2-2	17	TRBV5-1	TRBD1	-	TGCGCCAGCAGCTTGGTTAGGGGGCGAACGAACACCGGGGAGCTGTTTTTT	CASSLVRGRTNTGELFF
TRBJ1-5	16	TRBV18	TRBD1	-	TGTGCCAGCTCACCGACGGACAGGTATAGCAATCAGCCCCAGCATTTT	CASSPTDRYSNQPQHF
TRBJ2-1	15	TRBV18	TRBD2	-	TGTGCCAGCTCACCTAGGATAGCGGGCCTTAATGAGCAGTTCTTC	CASSPRIAGLNEQFF
TRBJ2-5	14	TRBV2	TRBD1	-	TGTGCCAGTAAAAACAGGGGAGACCAAGAGACCCAGTACTTC	CASKNRGDQETQYF
TRBJ2-1	14	TRBV19	TRBD2	-	TGTGCCAGCGCCGCAGCGGGGGGTTACAATGAGCAGTTCTTC	CASAAAGGYNEQFF
TRBJ1-3	15	TRBV5-1	-	-	TGCGCCAGCAGCTTGGCTCAGGGGAGCGGAAACACCATATATTTT	CASSLAQGSGNTIYF
TRBJ2-6	18	TRBV5-1	TRBD1	-	TGCGCCAGCAGCTGGAGGGACAGGGCGTACTCTGGGGCCAACGTCCTGACTTTC	CASSWRDRAYSGANVLTF
TRBJ2-3	18	TRBV5-4	TRBD2	-	TGTGCCAGCAGCTTGGTTAGCGGGGGGGCCCGGGGCACAGATACGCAGTATTTT	CASSLVSGGARGTDTQYF
TRBJ2-7	15	TRBV28	-	-	TGTGCCAGCAGTGACCCTCGACTGGGCTCCTACGAGCAGTACTTC	CASSDPRLGSYEQYF
TRBJ1-2	13	TRBV28	-	-	TGTGCCAGCAGCCCCGGGAAAAACTATGGCTACACCTTC	CASSPGKNYGYTF
TRBJ1-4	15	TRBV7-2	-	-	TGTGCCAGCAGCTCAGGGCCAACGAATAATGAAAAACTGTTTTTT	CASSSGPTNNEKLFF
TRBJ1-4	16	TRBV28	-	-	TGTGCCAGCACGGAACCTAACAGGGAGTCGGGTGAAAAACTGTTTTTT	CASTEPNRESGEKLFF
TRBJ1-1	14	TRBV15	-	-	TGTGCCACCAGCAGGACAGGCAGGAACACTGAAGCTTTCTTT	CATSRTGRNTEAFF
TRBJ1-1	15	TRBV6-5	-	-	TGTGCCAGCAGTTCCCCCACTTGGGGGGGCACTGAAGCTTTCTTT	CASSSPTWGGTEAFF
TRBJ1-1	15	TRBV6-6	-	-	TGTGCCAGCAGTGACGGAGCCGGGGGGAACACTGAAGCTTTCTTT	CASSDGAGGNTEAFF
TRBJ2-4	13	TRBV5-1	-	-	TGCGCCAGCAGCTTAGCTATATCTAACATTCAGTACTTC	CASSLAISNIQYF
TRBJ2-2	15	TRBV4-3	-	-	TGCGCCAGCAGCCAGGCGGGATCGGGGAGCGGGGAGCTGTTTTTT	CASSQAGSGSGELFF
TRBJ2-2	17	TRBV4-3	TRBD2	once	TGCGCCAGCAGCCTTACGTTAGCGGGAGGGCGGAGCGGGGAGCTGTTTTTT	CASSLTLAGGRSGELFF
TRBJ2-7	16	TRBV27	TRBD1	-	TGTGCCAGCAGTTTCTCAGGACAGGGGGAATCCTACGAGCAGTACTTC	CASSFSGQGESYEQYF
TRBJ2-3	15	TRBV2	-	-	TGTGCCAGCAGTGCTAGGACTTCGGGCGGAGATACGCAGTATTTT	CASSARTSGGDTQYF
TRBJ1-1	15	TRBV7-2	-	-	TGTGCCAGCAGCTTAGAGGGACTGCCGAACACTGAAGCTTTCTTT	CASSLEGLPNTEAFF
TRBJ2-7	13	TRBV18	TRBD1	-	TGTGCCAGCTCAATTGGGTTGGTGGACAGGGGGTACTTC	CASSIGLVDRGYF